These 9 T cell receptor beta chains came from one sample sequenced in a study of T cells after yellow fever vaccination (dated by TCRdb to between 2018 and 2020). In the paper's terms, the treatment or condition label means: live attenuated yellow fever vaccine strain. Preparation of the library involved 5' RACE. The run used an Illumina NovaSeq 6000. TCRdb reprocessing: public reads trimmed at Q25 with fastp, clones called with MiXCR, in-frame beta chains kept. Rows merge per CDR3 protein into single entries with the most common DNA and genes. The sample table contains some 340,000 distinct CDR3 sequences; only one count was recorded for roughly 4.3% of them. Around 23% of the sample is held by the ten biggest clonotypes. The source was PBMCs, collected 5 days after the yellow fever booster vaccination. These receptors were taken from a man in his late teens or twenties who received the YFV17D yellow fever vaccine.

This clonotype was counted at least ten times. The rearrangement links TRBV7-3 to TRBJ2-3; possibly TRBD1 or TRBD2 for D (6 bases each). The CDR3 loop spans 16 amino acids. Germline CDR1 reads SGHTA; CDR2 reads FQGTGA. Trimming stripped 1 base from V and 0 bases from J, with 11 bases between. In DNA form, the CDR3 reads TGTGCCAGCAGCTTAATAGGGGGGTCTAGCACAGATACGCAGTATTTT. It translates to CASSLIGGSSTDTQYF.

This clonotype was seen more than once but under ten times. The J gene is TRBJ2-2, the V gene TRBV5-5; 8 bases line up with TRBD1. Trimming at V came to 7 bases and at J to 8 bases, leaving 16 bases not matched to a gene. Germline assignment: CDR1 SGHKS and CDR2 YYEKEE (reference sequence). The CDR3 length is 16 residues. This chain's CDR3 is CASSLGTGGMGGELFF. In DNA form, the CDR3 reads TGTGCCAGCTCCTTAGGCACAGGGGGTATGGGAGGGGAGCTGTTTTTT.

This clonotype was counted only a few times. The CDR3 spells CASSNGQLSTNEKLFF. The DNA for the CDR3 is TGCGCCAGCAGCAACGGACAGCTTTCAACTAATGAAAAACTGTTTTTT. This sequence joins TRBV5-1 and TRBJ1-4, with D tentatively TRBD1 (6 bases). Germline V gene lookup returns CDR1 SGHRS and CDR2 YFSETQ. Trimming took 4 bases from V and 0 from J, leaving 13 bases between them. The CDR3 has 16 amino acids.

This sequence joins TRBV20-1 and TRBJ2-5, with unresolved D. Trimming pared 6 bases from V and 2 bases from J, leaving 16 bases between. This CDR3 contains 14 residues. From germline, CDR1 is DFQATT and CDR2 SNEGSKA (reference sequence). The CDR3 loop reads CSAPRPGRQETQYF. The CDR3, as DNA: TGCAGTGCCCCCCGGCCGGGCAGACAAGAGACCCAGTACTTC.

The V gene is TRBV9, the J gene TRBJ1-2, with unresolved D. CDR1 is SGDLS and CDR2 is YYNGEE in the germline V gene. This CDR3 has 14 amino acids. The germline V and J ends were trimmed by 0 bases and 4 bases, with 10 bases remaining between them. Here the CDR3 DNA reads TGTGCCAGCAGCGTAGGCGGCAGCCGCTATGGCTACACCTTC. Translated, it gives CASSVGGSRYGYTF.

This clonotype has ten or more counts. The V gene is TRBV5-1, the J gene TRBJ2-1; D ambiguous. Germline CDR1 SGHRS, CDR2 YFSETQ. The V gene lost 2 bases and the J gene lost 5 bases, with 2 bases spanning the gap. The CDR3 spans 11 residues. The CDR3 nucleotides read TGCGCCAGCAGCTTTGACAATGAGCAGTTCTTC. Its translation is CASSFDNEQFF.

This clonotype was recorded a few times. The chain employs TRBV11-2 and TRBJ2-7; D may be TRBD1 (5 bases). Trimming cost V 2 bases and J 4 bases, with 12 bases left between them. This CDR3 contains 14 residues. Per the germline V gene, CDR1 is SGHAT and CDR2 is FQNNGV. The CDR3 DNA sequence: TGTGCCAGCAGCTTACCAGGGTCCCAATACGAGCAGTACTTC. This encodes CASSLPGSQYEQYF.

The rearrangement links TRBV4-2 to TRBJ2-5; 7 nucleotides line up with TRBD1. This CDR3 is built from 16 residues. Trimming cost V 4 bases and J 4 bases; bases outside gene matches: 12. In germline, CDR1 is LGHNA, CDR2 YNFKEQ. This CDR3 reads CASSRTPTGVRETQYF. CDR3 nucleotide sequence: TGTGCCAGCAGCCGCACACCTACAGGGGTCCGAGAGACCCAGTACTTC.

This clonotype occurred a few times. The genes are TRBV3-1 and TRBJ1-2; D unresolved. The CDR3 has 12 amino acids. Germline V CDR1 and CDR2: LGHDT, YNNKEL (reference sequence). Trimming pared 4 bases from V and 4 bases from J, leaving 7 bases between. The CDR3 DNA reads as TGTGCCAGCAGCCTGACCCGCTATGGCTACACCTTC. Residues: CASSLTRYGYTF.